The sequence of this TCR beta chain was determined in a study of blood T cell repertoires in COVID-19 (dated by TCRdb to 2018 to 2021). In the study overall: Samples from collaborators originated in the United States, Italy and Spain and spanned both the acute and convalescent phases of COVID-19. Sample metadata almost always included a de-identified subject ID, COVID-19 status, age in years and sex. The prospective study material was composed of cDNA or gDNA derived from T cells, B-cell-depleted T cells, or PBMCs. HLA class I and class II types, where available, came from metadata supplied by the sample provider rather than from assay-based typing. The repertoires were made available in a free public database intended to serve as a resource for research on the immune response to SARS-CoV-2. The samples were drawn from the first 160 participants of the ongoing ImmuneRACE study and from roughly 1,300 subjects provided by 6 global collaborators. Deeply sampled blood TCRbeta repertoires from subjects exposed to, actively infected with, or recovered from COVID-19 were included in the dataset. On the study overall, not on this receptor specifically: The quantity of clinical and demographic metadata differed by source and by participant and was supplied without curation.

The germline V gene encodes CDR1 SGHDT and CDR2 YYEEEE. V lost 1 base and J lost 4 bases; the stretch between them is 14 bases long. The CDR3 has 15 amino acids, counting the end cysteine and phenylalanine. CDR3 DNA only is kept here, 45 bases in frame from base 1. Whole blood was collected in K2EDTA tubes by collaborating institutions according to the institutions' own protocols. For TCRbeta analysis, collaborators shipped samples in one of three forms: frozen whole blood, isolated PBMCs, or DNA extracted from either of those sample types. The immunoSEQ Assay, a bias-controlled multiplex PCR, was used to amplify TCRbeta CDR3 regions from genomic DNA. For the original study's pipeline: The number of nucleated cells in each sample was estimated by amplification of reference gene primers within the assay. To quantify the absolute abundance of each unique TCRbeta CDR3 rearrangement, sequence reads were collapsed and filtered. For each sample, productive Simpson clonality was calculated as the square root of Simpson's diversity index over productive rearrangements. Imported from immuneACCESS, the table was reduced by TCRdb to in-frame sequences with V and J called. These copies leave out some clones; in studies compared against another copy, an unresolved V gene accounts for under half, and the cause of the remainder is not known. V and J calls and clone size follow that table, whereas D and trimming were derived from the DNA. Counted in this sample were hundreds of thousands of clones; roughly 88% of them appeared once. 1.4% of the sample lies in the top ten.

About this clone: This clone's antigen is unknown. Base qualities were left out, and no much larger clone turns up one base away.

Here the chain combines TRBV5-6 and TRBJ1-1, with the D gene call left open. Sample: peripheral blood. This clonotype originated in a woman aged 30 to 39 with active or convalescent COVID-19. The DNA sequence follows: TGTGCCAGCAGCTTGATTCGGGGAGGGAGCACTGAAGCTTTCTTT. Translated, this gives CASSLIRGGSTEAFF.